Sequencing of this T cell receptor (beta chain) was carried out in a study of blood T cell repertoires in COVID-19. Study as a whole: The United States, Italy and Spain were the sources of the acute and convalescent COVID-19 samples. In each case, the material was cDNA or gDNA derived from T cells, B-cell-depleted T cells, or PBMCs.

Original analysis: Estimation of nucleated cell counts was performed using reference gene primer amplification. Here immunoSEQ multiplex PCR was the method, and the copy in TCRdb shows in-frame clones only, minus some. V and J calls and clone size are as listed in that table; D and trimming were resolved from the DNA. The table lists 70,000 or so clones, roughly 80% of them singletons. The sequence was collected from a human donor in a cohort sampled during active COVID-19. Sequenced input: peripheral blood.

For the CDR3, the DNA is TGTGCCAGCACGGGACTAGGGAGCTCCTACAATGAGCAGTTCTTC. Translation gives CASTGLGSSYNEQFF. The rearrangement uses TRBV28 and TRBJ2-1; 8 bases agree with TRBD2. CDR1 MDHEN and CDR2 SYDVKM come from the germline V gene. Germline trimming cut 7 bases from V and 0 bases from J; bases unmatched to any gene: 5. The length of the CDR3 is 15 residues.